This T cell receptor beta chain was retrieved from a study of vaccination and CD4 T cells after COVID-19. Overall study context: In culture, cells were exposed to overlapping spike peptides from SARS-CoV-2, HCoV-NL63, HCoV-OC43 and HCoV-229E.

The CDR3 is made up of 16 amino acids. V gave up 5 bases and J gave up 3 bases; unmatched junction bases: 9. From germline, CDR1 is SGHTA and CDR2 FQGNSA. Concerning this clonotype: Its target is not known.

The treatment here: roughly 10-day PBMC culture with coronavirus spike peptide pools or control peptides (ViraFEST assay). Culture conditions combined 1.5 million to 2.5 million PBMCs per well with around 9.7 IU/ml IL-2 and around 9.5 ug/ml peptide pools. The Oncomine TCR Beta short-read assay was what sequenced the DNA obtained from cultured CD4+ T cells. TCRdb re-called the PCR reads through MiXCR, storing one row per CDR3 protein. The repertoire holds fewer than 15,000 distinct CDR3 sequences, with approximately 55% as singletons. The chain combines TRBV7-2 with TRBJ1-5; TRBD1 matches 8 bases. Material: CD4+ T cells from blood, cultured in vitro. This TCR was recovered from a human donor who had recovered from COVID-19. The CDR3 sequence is CASSDRDRGLNQPQHF. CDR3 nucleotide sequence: TGTGCCAGCAGCGATAGAGACAGGGGTCTCAATCAGCCCCAGCATTTT.